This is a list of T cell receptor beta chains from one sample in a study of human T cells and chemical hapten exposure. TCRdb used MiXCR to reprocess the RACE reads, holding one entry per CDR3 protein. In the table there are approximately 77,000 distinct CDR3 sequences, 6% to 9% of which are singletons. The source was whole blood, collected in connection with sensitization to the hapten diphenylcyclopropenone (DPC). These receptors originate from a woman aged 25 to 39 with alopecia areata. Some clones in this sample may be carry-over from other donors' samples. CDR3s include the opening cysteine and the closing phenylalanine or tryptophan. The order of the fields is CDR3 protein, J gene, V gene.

CASSFWLDSEGETQYF	TRBJ2-5	TRBV11-1
CASRLYTEAFF	TRBJ1-1	TRBV12-3/TRBV12-4
CSASGFSGELFF	TRBJ2-2	TRBV20-1
CASSHGTGSRQYF	TRBJ2-7	TRBV3-1
CASSLNLRSSGNTIYF	TRBJ1-3	TRBV7-8
CASSLAGGGLNQPQHF	TRBJ1-5	TRBV11-2
CASRVRAGLNSPLHF	TRBJ1-6	TRBV19
CSASIGGGFSYNEQFF	TRBJ2-1	TRBV20-1
CAIRAGTEFYEQYF	TRBJ2-7	TRBV10-3
CASSFITEAFF	TRBJ1-1	TRBV6-2/TRBV6-3
CASSQQVASPLHF	TRBJ1-6	TRBV3-1
CASSQSETRSAGELFF	TRBJ2-2	TRBV7-3
CASSLVVTGVTQYF	TRBJ2-3	TRBV7-2
CASLIQQGMNTEAFF	TRBJ1-1	TRBV18
CASSQGTRDRGPGGYTF	TRBJ1-2	TRBV3-1
CAWTLRQAGNTIYF	TRBJ1-3	TRBV30
CASSFNGPYGYTF	TRBJ1-2	TRBV12-3/TRBV12-4
CASREASENEKLFF	TRBJ1-4	TRBV6-6
CASSPTSGGADNEQFF	TRBJ2-1	TRBV18
CASGLGNRDSWRSPLHF	TRBJ1-6	TRBV12-5
CASSLVGFQTTSLNEQYF	TRBJ2-7	TRBV5-1
CASSLGAGPITGELFF	TRBJ2-2	TRBV5-6
CASSLQGSTNNQPQNF	TRBJ1-5	TRBV7-2
CASSEGQNTEAFF	TRBJ1-1	TRBV5-1
CASSFFRVHTEAFF	TRBJ1-1	TRBV5-6
CASKPWGDEQYF	TRBJ2-7	TRBV6-1
CASRFRASYNSPLHF	TRBJ1-6	TRBV6-5
CASSLPPRTSGGLTDTQYF	TRBJ2-3	TRBV11-2
CASSSRRGQGSYEQYF	TRBJ2-7	TRBV7-6
CASSFFPGGTEAFF	TRBJ1-1	TRBV27
CASSSYVEQFF	TRBJ2-1	TRBV7-2
CASSAYSSLLYGYTF	TRBJ1-2	TRBV7-2
CASSVGLSSGANVLTF	TRBJ2-6	TRBV5-1
CASSQGGNSPLHF	TRBJ1-6	TRBV3-1
CASSSGQADTQYF	TRBJ2-3	TRBV11-2
CSASRAANTGELFF	TRBJ2-2	TRBV20-1
CASSNSGTVPNSPLHF	TRBJ1-6	TRBV4-2
CASSYSGSAQYF	TRBJ2-3	TRBV6-5
CASSQDRGPEAFF	TRBJ1-1	TRBV12-3/TRBV12-4
CASNHRDRYNEQFF	TRBJ2-1	TRBV12-3/TRBV12-4
CASSSLGGPSTDTQYF	TRBJ2-3	TRBV5-4
CASSPTQGTRDSPLHF	TRBJ1-6	TRBV5-4
CASSTTSGAGQYF	TRBJ2-7	TRBV7-9
CSAHDRPPGTDTQYF	TRBJ2-3	TRBV20-1
CASNPTGGEMNTEAFF	TRBJ1-1	TRBV5-4
CASSSLPTDTQYF	TRBJ2-3	TRBV3-1
CASSVYTNYGYTF	TRBJ1-2	TRBV9
CASSKDRAGGTEAFF	TRBJ1-1	TRBV7-9
CASSLWGFEGYTF	TRBJ1-2	TRBV28
CASSHRDTEAFF	TRBJ1-1	TRBV6-5
CASSPTPLPNYGYTF	TRBJ1-2	TRBV9
CASSPGTDEAFF	TRBJ1-1	TRBV18
CASSLYPLGSGSYTF	TRBJ1-2	TRBV7-8
CASSFLASFSYEQYF	TRBJ2-7	TRBV5-1
CASYGYNNSGANVLTF	TRBJ2-6	TRBV19